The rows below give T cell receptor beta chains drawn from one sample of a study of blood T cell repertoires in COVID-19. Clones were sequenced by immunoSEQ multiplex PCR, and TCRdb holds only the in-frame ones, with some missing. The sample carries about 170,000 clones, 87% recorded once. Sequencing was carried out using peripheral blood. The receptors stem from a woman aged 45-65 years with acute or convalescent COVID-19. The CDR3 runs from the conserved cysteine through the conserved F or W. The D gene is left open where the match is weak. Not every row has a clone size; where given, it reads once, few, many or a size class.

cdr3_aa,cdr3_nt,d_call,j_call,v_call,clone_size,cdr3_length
CASNEAGGVETQYF,TGTGCCAGCAACGAGGCGGGGGGAGTGGAGACCCAGTACTTC,TRBD2,TRBJ2-5,TRBV7-6,once,14
CASSPLGAPSDEQFF,TGTGCCAGCAGTCCCTTGGGGGCCCCCTCGGATGAGCAGTTCTTC,-,TRBJ2-1,TRBV6-5,few,15
CATSDSPGTGVLHEQYF,TGTGCCACCAGTGATTCGCCCGGGACAGGGGTTCTCCACGAGCAGTACTTC,TRBD1,TRBJ2-7,TRBV24-1,-,17
CASSLEGISNQPQHF,TGCGCCAGCAGCTTGGAGGGGATCAGCAATCAGCCCCAGCATTTT,-,TRBJ1-5,TRBV5-1,-,15
CASSKLPGQGTYEQYF,TGTGCCAGCAGCAAACTTCCGGGACAGGGGACCTACGAGCAGTACTTC,TRBD1,TRBJ2-7,TRBV7-9,-,16
CASSLGSERETQYF,TGTGCCAGCAGCTTAGGTTCCGAGCGGGAGACCCAGTACTTC,-,TRBJ2-5,TRBV7-3,-,14
CASGTGAGTQYF,TGTGCCAGCGGGACAGGAGCGGGGACCCAGTACTTC,TRBD1,TRBJ2-5,TRBV5-6,-,12
CASSLAGGSIGEQYF,TGTGCCAGCAGCTTAGCGGGCGGGAGCATCGGCGAGCAGTACTTC,TRBD2,TRBJ2-7,TRBV7-2,-,15
CASSYSSLGQVYGYTF,TGTGCCAGCAGTTACTCCTCTCTGGGACAGGTCTATGGCTACACCTTC,TRBD1,TRBJ1-2,TRBV6-5,-,16
CASSFGSHKAFF,TGTGCCAGCAGTTTCGGGTCTCATAAAGCTTTCTTT,-,TRBJ1-1,TRBV12-3/TRBV12-4,-,12
CASSPWTGRTEAFF,TGTGCCAGCAGCCCCTGGACAGGGAGGACTGAAGCTTTCTTT,TRBD1,TRBJ1-1,TRBV6-5,few,14
CASSVADGSETQYF,TGTGCCAGCAGCGTAGCAGACGGGTCGGAGACCCAGTACTTC,-,TRBJ2-5,TRBV9,-,14
CASSLEGRGSRETQYF,TGCGCCAGCAGCTTGGAGGGCAGGGGGTCGAGGGAGACCCAGTACTTC,TRBD1,TRBJ2-5,TRBV5-1,-,16
CASSMLPPGGGTDTQYF,TGTGCCAGTAGTATGCTACCCCCAGGGGGCGGCACAGATACGCAGTATTTT,TRBD1,TRBJ2-3,TRBV19,-,17
CAWSDLTGRQETQYF,TGTGCCTGGAGCGACCTCACGGGGAGGCAAGAGACCCAGTACTTC,-,TRBJ2-5,TRBV30,many,15
CASSLQRQGEEKLFF,TGTGCCAGCAGTTTACAGCGCCAGGGGGAAGAAAAACTGTTTTTT,TRBD1,TRBJ1-4,TRBV28,-,15
CAIRLGQGNPEAFF,TGTGCCATCAGACTAGGACAGGGAAACCCTGAAGCTTTCTTT,TRBD1,TRBJ1-1,TRBV10-3,few,14
CASSHDYRTGELFF,TGCGCCAGCAGCCACGACTACCGGACCGGGGAGCTGTTTTTT,-,TRBJ2-2,TRBV4-3,few,14
CATSRDQKAEGRDF,TGTGCCACCAGCAGAGATCAGAAGGCGGAGGGCAGGGATTTT,-,TRBJ2-3,TRBV15,-,14
CAISDPGQGSKQPQHF,TGTGCCATCAGTGACCCTGGACAGGGAAGTAAGCAGCCCCAGCATTTT,TRBD1,TRBJ1-5,TRBV10-3,-,16
CASRPRTDMNTEAFF,TGTGCCAGCAGACCCAGGACGGACATGAACACTGAAGCTTTCTTT,-,TRBJ1-1,TRBV6-6,-,15
CASSSGQNTEAFF,TGTGCCAGCAGCTCCGGACAGAACACTGAAGCTTTCTTT,-,TRBJ1-1,TRBV7-2,-,13
CASFRNSRGTDTQYF,TGTGCCAGTTTTAGGAATTCCCGGGGCACAGATACGCAGTATTTT,-,TRBJ2-3,TRBV6-5,once,15
CASSQEQASGNTIYF,TGCGCCAGCAGCCAAGAGCAGGCCTCTGGAAACACCATATATTTT,-,TRBJ1-3,TRBV4-3,-,15
CAWSVLGGWNEQFF,TGTGCCTGGAGTGTACTGGGCGGGTGGAATGAGCAGTTCTTC,-,TRBJ2-1,TRBV30,-,14
CAWSERRNYGGYNEQFF,TGTGCCTGGAGTGAACGTCGAAACTACGGGGGATACAATGAGCAGTTCTTC,-,TRBJ2-1,TRBV30,-,17
CASRGSGLAAYNEQFF,TGTGCCAGTAGAGGCTCGGGACTAGCGGCCTACAATGAGCAGTTCTTC,TRBD2,TRBJ2-1,TRBV19,-,16
CASSLFDSYNEQFF,TGTGCCAGCAGCTTATTCGACAGTTACAATGAGCAGTTCTTC,-,TRBJ2-1,TRBV11-2,-,14
CASSVTEVSYEQYF,TGTGCCAGCAGCGTGACAGAAGTCTCCTACGAGCAGTACTTC,-,TRBJ2-7,TRBV3-1/TRBV3-2,-,14
CASSGDRYNEQFF,TGTGCCAGTAGCGGGGACAGGTACAATGAGCAGTTCTTC,TRBD1,TRBJ2-1,TRBV19,-,13
CASSPDTHYGYTF,TGTGCCAGCAGTCCTGACACTCACTATGGCTACACCTTC,-,TRBJ1-2,TRBV27,-,13
CASSFPRREGHTQYF,TGTGCCAGCAGCTTCCCACGACGGGAGGGGCATACGCAGTATTTT,TRBD2,TRBJ2-3,TRBV7-2,-,15
CASSLGGLAIQETQYF,TGTGCCAGCAGCTTAGGAGGACTAGCGATCCAAGAGACCCAGTACTTC,TRBD2,TRBJ2-5,TRBV7-9,once,16
CASSSQGVSNEQFF,TGTGCCAGCAGCTCCCAGGGGGTGTCGAATGAGCAGTTCTTC,TRBD1,TRBJ2-1,TRBV11-2,-,14
CASSLSPGLAGVRSYNEQFF,TGTGCCAGCAGCCTATCTCCGGGACTAGCGGGAGTCCGCTCCTACAATGAGCAGTTCTTC,TRBD2,TRBJ2-1,TRBV3-1/TRBV3-2,-,20
CASSLRGAGDEQFF,TGTGCCAGCAGCTTAAGGGGTGCGGGGGATGAGCAGTTCTTC,TRBD2,TRBJ2-1,TRBV5-8,-,14
CASSQRSGGEVFF,TGTGCCAGCAGCCAGCGTAGCGGGGGGGAGGTGTTCTTC,TRBD2,TRBJ2-1,TRBV3-1/TRBV3-2,-,13
CASSATGGDSPLHF,TGTGCCAGCAGCGCCACAGGGGGAGATTCACCCCTCCACTTT,TRBD1,TRBJ1-6,TRBV9,-,14
CASSSSGITYNEQFF,TGTGCCAGCTCATCAAGCGGGATCACCTACAATGAGCAGTTCTTC,TRBD2,TRBJ2-1,TRBV18,-,15
CASSYHERQPTNYGYTF,TGTGCCAGCAGTTATCACGAAAGACAACCCACTAACTATGGCTACACCTTC,-,TRBJ1-2,TRBV6-2/TRBV6-3,-,17
CASSLSRYTEAFF,TGTGCCAGCAGCTTATCCAGGTACACTGAAGCTTTCTTT,-,TRBJ1-1,TRBV5-5,once,13
CATSESSLSRNNEQFF,TGTGCCACCAGTGAGTCTAGCCTTTCGAGGAACAATGAGCAGTTCTTC,-,TRBJ2-1,TRBV24-1,-,16
CASMSRTGEKQYF,TGCGCCAGCATGAGTAGGACAGGGGAAAAGCAGTACTTC,TRBD1,TRBJ2-7,TRBV10-2,-,13
CASSFSGTGGEKLFF,TGCGCCAGCAGCTTTTCCGGGACAGGGGGCGAAAAACTGTTTTTT,TRBD1,TRBJ1-4,TRBV5-1,-,15
CASSQDLADHLSYEQYF,TGCGCCAGCAGCCAAGATTTGGCAGATCACCTCTCCTACGAGCAGTACTTC,-,TRBJ2-7,TRBV4-3,-,17
CASSTGQGTYEQYF,TGTGCCAGCAGTACTGGACAGGGGACGTACGAGCAGTACTTC,TRBD1,TRBJ2-7,TRBV6-6,-,14
CAWSTGTGEYQPQHF,TGTGCCTGGAGTACCGGGACAGGGGAATATCAGCCCCAGCATTTT,TRBD1,TRBJ1-5,TRBV30,medium-sized,15
CAWSYAPGYGNTIYF,TGTGCCTGGAGTTACGCCCCCGGGTACGGAAACACCATATATTTT,-,TRBJ1-3,TRBV30,-,15